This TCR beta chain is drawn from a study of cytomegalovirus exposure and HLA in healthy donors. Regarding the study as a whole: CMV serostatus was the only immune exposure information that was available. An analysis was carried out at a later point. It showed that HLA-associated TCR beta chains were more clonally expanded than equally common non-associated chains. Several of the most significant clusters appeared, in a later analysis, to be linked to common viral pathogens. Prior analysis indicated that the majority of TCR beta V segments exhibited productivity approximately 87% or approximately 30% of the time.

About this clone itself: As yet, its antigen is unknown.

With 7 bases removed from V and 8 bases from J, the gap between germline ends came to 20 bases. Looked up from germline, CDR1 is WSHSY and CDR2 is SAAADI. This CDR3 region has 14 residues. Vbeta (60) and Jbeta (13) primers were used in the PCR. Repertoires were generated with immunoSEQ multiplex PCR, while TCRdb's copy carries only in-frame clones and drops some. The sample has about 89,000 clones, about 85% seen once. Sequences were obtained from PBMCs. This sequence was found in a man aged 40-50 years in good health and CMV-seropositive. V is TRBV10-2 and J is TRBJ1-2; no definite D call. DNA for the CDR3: TGCGCCAGCAAATCTGACACGCTAAATGAAGGCTACACCTTC. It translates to CASKSDTLNEGYTF.